A single sample is the source of the 30 T cell receptor beta chains below, sequenced in a study of Ad26.COV2.S vaccination and SARS-CoV-2 variants. Treatment given: 15 to 20 received Ad26.COV2.S at low or high dose, single or two shots; roughly 5 received placebo; per-sample allocation not given. Specimen acquisition occurred on day 63 following the initial vaccine or placebo injection. Only in-frame clones appear in the TCRdb table, and some are missing; sequencing was by immunoSEQ multiplex PCR. The sample comprises a few hundred thousand clones, approximately 90% of which are singletons, and 2.5% to 3.5% rests with the top ten. Here the sequenced sample was peripheral blood, taken in a trial of Ad26.COV2.S vaccine versus placebo. The origin of the receptors is a person aged 18-65 years who received the Ad26.COV2.S COVID-19 vaccine or a placebo.

The rearrangement uses TRBV7-2 and TRBJ1-2, with D hard to call. CDR1 is SGHTA and CDR2 is FQGNSA in the germline V gene. V was trimmed by 2 bases and J by 8 bases, leaving 12 bases between them. The CDR3 loop spans 13 amino acids. The CDR3 reads CASSLNSDYGYTF. For the CDR3, the DNA is TGTGCCAGCAGCTTAAACTCCGATTACGGCTACACCTTC.

The table lists this clone with a count of one. This chain joins TRBV29-1 and TRBJ1-1; D remains unclear. With 4 bases removed from V and 5 bases from J, the gap between germline ends came to 11 bases. The germline V gene has CDR1 SQVTM and CDR2 ANQGSEA. The CDR3 runs 12 residues. The DNA of the CDR3 is TGCAGCGTTGCGACCCTGGGTACTGAAGCTTTCTTT. It specifies CSVATLGTEAFF.

This chain uses TRBV6-2 or TRBV6-3 with TRBJ1-1, with 9 bases that match TRBD1. This CDR3 contains 15 residues. V lost 5 bases, J lost 2 bases, and 6 bases stayed unmatched. Germline-derived CDR1 and CDR2 are MNHEY and SVGEGT. CDR3 nucleotide sequence: TGTGCCAGCAGTGAGGGACAGGGACCTAACACTGAAGCTTTCTTT. It codes for CASSEGQGPNTEAFF.

This clone was seen just once. The chain uses TRBV6-5 and TRBJ2-3; 9 nucleotides agree with TRBD2. Germline V CDR1 and CDR2: MNHEY, SVGAGI. This CDR3 contains 15 residues. Trimming at V came to 8 bases and at J to 0 bases, leaving 6 bases not matched to a gene. The CDR3 reads CASRPSGASTDTQYF. CDR3 nucleotides: TGTGCCAGCCGCCCTAGCGGGGCTAGCACAGATACGCAGTATTTT.

The rearrangement joins TRBV3-1 (or the pseudogene TRBV3-2) to TRBJ2-1, with 13 bases aligning to TRBD2. CDR3 length: 15 amino acids. The J segment lost 8 bases and the V segment lost 4 bases, leaving 5 bases of the junction unmatched. Germline V gene sequence: CDR1 LGHDT, CDR2 YNNKEL (reference sequence). In nucleotides, the CDR3 is TGTGCCAGCAGCCCCACTAGCGGGGGGGCCTATGAGCAGTTCTTC. Protein product: CASSPTSGGAYEQFF.

The rearrangement joins TRBV27 to TRBJ1-6, with D maybe TRBD1 (6 bases). The ends were cut back, 7 bases at V and 6 bases at J, with 16 bases in the middle. The length of the CDR3 is 15 residues. Germline loops: CDR1 MNHEY, CDR2 SMNVEV (reference sequence). CDR3 sequence reads: CASNQRGAGNSPLHF. CDR3 coding DNA: TGTGCCAGCAATCAGCGGGGGGCCGGTAATTCACCCCTCCACTTT.

This clone appeared a single time. The chain recombines TRBV12-3 or TRBV12-4 with TRBJ1-2; D unresolved. The CDR3 is 12 residues long. V gave up 5 bases and J gave up 5 bases, with 9 bases separating them. CDR3 sequence (DNA): TGTGCCAGCAGTATCGATACTTATGGCTACACCTTC. Protein product: CASSIDTYGYTF.

This chain connects TRBV6-6 to TRBJ2-5; D might be TRBD2 (7 bases). CDR1 and CDR2 from the germline V gene are MNHNY and SVGAGI (reference sequence). Trimming pared 6 bases from V and 1 base from J, leaving 12 bases between. This CDR3 has 14 residues. The DNA of the CDR3 is TGTGCCAGCAGAATGGGGGGGGCCCAAGAGACCCAGTACTTC. Its protein product is CASRMGGAQETQYF.

The chain links TRBV2 to TRBJ2-5, with unresolved D. V was cut by 3 bases and J by 4 bases, with 9 bases left in between. The CDR3 covers 13 residues. Germline V gives CDR1 SNHLY, CDR2 FYNNEI. In DNA form, the CDR3 reads TGTGCCAGCAGTGAGGGAACCGGAGAGACCCAGTACTTC. Translating it yields CASSEGTGETQYF.

This clone has a single count. This sequence joins TRBV7-9 and TRBJ1-3, with D maybe TRBD1 (6 bases). The germline gives CDR1 SEHNR, CDR2 FQNEAQ (reference sequence). V lost 6 bases and J lost 2, with 11 bases in between. This CDR3 comprises 14 residues. The CDR3 sequence: CASRPRTAGNTIYF. The CDR3 nucleotides read TGTGCCAGCAGACCAAGGACAGCTGGAAACACCATATATTTT.

V is TRBV30 and J is TRBJ2-7, with D uncertain. The V gene lost 1 base and the J gene lost 5 bases, with 9 bases spanning the gap. Germline CDR1 and CDR2: GTSNPN and SVGIG (reference sequence). The CDR3 sequence is 12 residues long. CDR3 protein: CAWSAPPNEQYF. The CDR3, as DNA: TGTGCCTGGAGTGCCCCCCCGAACGAGCAGTACTTC.

This clone was observed a few times. The chain carries TRBV11-2 and TRBJ2-4, with 9 nucleotides matching TRBD2. CDR3 length: 15 amino acids. V dropped 3 bases and J dropped 9; count of bases not matched to a gene: 9. Germline-derived CDR1 and CDR2 are SGHAT and FQNNGV. The CDR3 sequence: CASSFRRGGDIIQYF. CDR3 coding DNA: TGTGCCAGCAGCTTTAGGCGGGGGGGTGACATCATTCAGTACTTC.

The chain links TRBV10-3 to TRBJ2-1; 7 bases line up with TRBD2. This CDR3 spans 13 amino acids. After removal of 4 bases from V and 5 bases from J, the junction contained 2 bases not matched to a gene. The germline gives CDR1 ENHRY, CDR2 SYGVKD. The CDR3 region is CAISAGTNNEQFF. CDR3 DNA: TGTGCCATCAGTGCCGGGACTAACAATGAGCAGTTCTTC.

This sequence joins TRBV4-2 and TRBJ2-5; 10 nucleotides match TRBD2. J gave up 1 base and V 5 bases, and 10 bases lay outside the gene matches. The CDR3 runs 17 residues. Germline V lookup: CDR1 LGHNA, CDR2 YNFKEQ. CDR3 bases: TGTGCCAGCAGCTCGAGGCTACTAGCGGGGTTCCAAGAGACCCAGTACTTC. Protein product: CASSSRLLAGFQETQYF.

Only a few counts were recorded for this clone. The CDR3 bases are TGTGCCAGCAGAGAGCGGGACAAAACGAACACCGGGGAGCTGTTTTTT. This sequence encodes CASRERDKTNTGELFF. This sequence joins TRBV5-4 and TRBJ2-2; weak D call: TRBD2 (7 bases). V lost 5 bases to trimming and J lost 0 bases, with 14 bases between them. Germline CDR1 reads SGHNT; CDR2 reads YYREEE (reference sequence). The CDR3 contains 16 residues.

This chain connects TRBV18 to TRBJ1-5; the match to TRBD1 covers 9 bases. In germline, CDR1 is KGHSH, CDR2 LQKENI. J lost 4 bases, V lost 6 bases, and 4 bases had no gene match. The CDR3 runs 14 residues. CDR3 bases: TGTGCCAGCTCCCGGACAGGGGCGAATCAGCCCCAGCATTTT. This encodes CASSRTGANQPQHF. The full variable domain, completed using reference TRBV18 and TRBJ1-5, is NAGVMQNPRHLVRRRGQEARLRCSPMKGHSHVYWYRQLPEEGLKFMVYLQKENIIDESGMPKERFSAEFPKEGPSILRIQQVVRGDSAAYFCASSRTGANQPQHFGDGTRLSIL.

This rearrangement joins TRBV4-3 to TRBJ1-5; no firm D call. Germline V CDR1 and CDR2: LGHNA, YSLEER. This CDR3 contains 17 residues. V was clipped by 0 bases and J by 1 base, with 13 bases between them. The CDR3 DNA is TGCGCCAGCAGCCAAGATAGGACGGGGAGGAGCAATCAGCCCCAGCATTTT. Encoded protein: CASSQDRTGRSNQPQHF.

This chain uses TRBV10-1 with TRBJ2-7; 8 bases fit TRBD2. The CDR3 runs 13 residues. Germline V gene lookup returns CDR1 WNHNN and CDR2 SYGVQD (reference sequence). The trim removed 7 bases at V and 5 bases at J, leaving 7 bases unmatched. The CDR3, as DNA: TGCGCCAGCACCAGACTAGCGCCCCACGAGCAGTACGTC. Its protein is CASTRLAPHEQYV.

The rearrangement joins TRBV4-3 to TRBJ1-4; 8 bases fit TRBD1. With V trimmed by 1 base and J by 5 bases, 0 bases remained unmatched. This CDR3 contains 14 residues. Germline lookup yields CDR1 LGHNA and CDR2 YSLEER. The CDR3 DNA reads as TGCGCCAGCAGCCAAGGGGACAGGAATGAAAAACTGTTTTTT. Encoded protein: CASSQGDRNEKLFF.

The V call is TRBV29-1, the J call TRBJ2-3; 9 nucleotides line up with TRBD1. Germline CDR1 SQVTM, CDR2 ANQGSEA. This CDR3 has 16 residues. Trimming at V came to 4 bases and at J to 0 bases, leaving 8 bases not matched to a gene. The CDR3 nucleotides are TGCAGCGTTGTAGGTTCCGGACAGGGGAGCACAGATACGCAGTATTTT. Translated: CSVVGSGQGSTDTQYF.

Regarding this clone: Other nucleotide sequences in the sample specify the same CDR3. The J gene is TRBJ2-3, the V gene TRBV18, with D tentatively TRBD2 (5 bases). The V end was cut by 3 bases, the J end by 4 bases, with 5 bases between. The CDR3 extends over 12 amino acids. Looked up from germline, CDR1 is KGHSH and CDR2 is LQKENI. CDR3 DNA: TGTGCCAGCTCACCCGGGGCAGATACGCAGTATTTT. It translates to CASSPGADTQYF.

Only one count was recorded for this clone. The chain employs TRBV2 and TRBJ2-3, with 9 bases aligning to TRBD2. Germline V lookup: CDR1 SNHLY, CDR2 FYNNEI. V was clipped by 8 bases and J by 5 bases; unmatched bases: 5. The CDR3 loop spans 13 amino acids. Written as DNA, the CDR3 is TGTGCCAGCCGGGGCGGGGGGGGAGATACGCAGTATTTT. Its protein product is CASRGGGGDTQYF.

The chain is built from TRBV19 and TRBJ2-5; 7 positions match TRBD2. V trimming: 10 bases; J trimming: 1 base; junction bases outside the gene matches: 15. The germline gives CDR1 LNHDA, CDR2 SQIVND (reference sequence). The CDR3 loop spans 16 amino acids. In nucleotides, the CDR3 is TGTGCCACCACTAGCCGAGGGAGGGAACTCCAAGAGACCCAGTACTTC. It yields the protein CATTSRGRELQETQYF.

The chain links TRBV5-6 to TRBJ2-1; D might be TRBD2 (5 bases). V lost 4 bases and J 4 bases, leaving 18 bases between the germline ends. CDR3 length equals 16 residues. Germline V CDR1 and CDR2: SGHDT, YYEEEE. Here the CDR3 DNA reads TGTGCCAGCAGCCCTCTTACTAGGAGGCGTTACAATGAGCAGTTCTTC. Translation: CASSPLTRRRYNEQFF.

Notes on this clone: A read error may account for a junction end that differs from germline. The chain carries TRBV7-8 and TRBJ1-4; D possibly corresponds to TRBD1 (6 bases). CDR1 is SGHVS and CDR2 is FQNEAQ in the germline V gene. This CDR3 comprises 22 residues. The chain's CDR3 is CASTLTPPNRDKSPSTNEKLFF. DNA for the CDR3: TGTGCCAGCACCTTAACTCCCCCAAACCGGGACAAATCACCCTCCACTAATGAAAAACTGTTTTTT.

DNA for the CDR3: TGTGCCAGCAGTTTTACTAGCCTTAGCGGGAGCCCTAACACCGGGGAGCTGTTTTTT. Its translation: CASSFTSLSGSPNTGELFF. The V gene is TRBV6-2 or TRBV6-3, the J gene TRBJ2-2, with 9 bases that match TRBD2. The CDR3 loop spans 19 amino acids. V shed 4 bases and J 2 bases; nucleotides not matched to a gene: 14. Germline V gene lookup returns CDR1 MNHEY and CDR2 SVGEGT.

This CDR3 reads CASSQPAGTGINSPLHF. The CDR3 nucleotides read TGTGCCAGCAGCCAGCCGGCCGGGACAGGCATTAATTCACCCCTCCACTTT. This chain joins TRBV4-2 and TRBJ1-6, with 8 bases fitting TRBD1. CDR3 size: 17 residues. Germline lookup yields CDR1 LGHNA and CDR2 YNFKEQ. V gave up 3 bases and J gave up 6 bases; unmatched junction bases: 10.

The rearrangement uses TRBV7-2 and TRBJ2-2; unclear D gene. The length of the CDR3 is 15 residues. The germline V gene has CDR1 SGHTA and CDR2 FQGNSA. Deletions cut 1 base from V and 0 bases from J, with 6 bases between. The CDR3, as DNA: TGTGCCAGCAGCTTAGTAGGAGCGAACACCGGGGAGCTGTTTTTT. Protein: CASSLVGANTGELFF.

This sequence joins TRBV5-1 and TRBJ2-6; the match to TRBD1 covers 8 bases. In germline, CDR1 is SGHRS, CDR2 YFSETQ. The V gene end was trimmed by 1 base and the J gene end by 1 base; junction bases not matched to a gene: 4. The CDR3 length is 17 residues. The CDR3 protein is CASSLSGGASGANVLTF. CDR3 bases: TGCGCCAGCAGCTTGTCAGGGGGCGCGTCTGGGGCCAACGTCCTGACTTTC.

The V gene is TRBV6-2 or TRBV6-3, the J gene TRBJ2-7; a possible D gene is TRBD2 (6 bases). Germline CDR1 is MNHEY and CDR2 is SVGEGT. Trimming took off 4 bases at V and 5 bases at J, with 21 bases between the two ends. This CDR3 comprises 16 residues. In nucleotides, the CDR3 is TGTGCCAGCAGTTTCCGGGACTTCCAGGACGGGCACGAGCAGTACTTC. It encodes CASSFRDFQDGHEQYF.